The clone carrying this T cell receptor (beta chain) has just one count. The entry originates in a study of blood T cell repertoires in COVID-19. About the research overall: Both acute and convalescent COVID-19 samples were obtained from the United States, Italy and Spain. T cells, B-cell-depleted T cells, or PBMCs provided the cDNA or gDNA that served as material.

CDR3 length: 18 amino acids. Germline-derived CDR1 and CDR2 are LGHNA and YSLEER. V dropped 1 base and J dropped 8; count of bases not matched to a gene: 16. Seattle cases were enrolled at active infection and followed longitudinally. In the authors' workflow: Scientists estimated how many nucleated cells there were by amplifying reference gene primers. Only in-frame clones appear in the TCRdb table, and some are missing; sequencing was by immunoSEQ multiplex PCR. V and J calls and clone size follow that table, whereas D and trimming were derived from the DNA. The profile shows 210,000 or so clones, 80% to 90% of them singletons.

The clonotype was recovered from a man aged 25 to 45 with COVID-19, enrolled during active disease. V usage is TRBV4-3 and J usage is TRBJ1-2; 10 positions match TRBD1. The sequencing input was peripheral blood. The CDR3 here is CASSQVKRGRTGGEGYTF. The DNA of the CDR3 is TGCGCCAGCAGCCAAGTCAAGAGAGGTCGGACAGGGGGAGAGGGCTACACCTTC.